This is a list of T cell receptor beta chains from one sample in a study of T cell repertoires in cytomegalovirus infection. Their antigen targets remain unknown. In TCRdb, the reads were re-called with MiXCR into one record per CDR3 protein. The sample lists more than 50,000 distinct CDR3 sequences, 33% occurring once. Sequencing input: PBMCs, sequenced either directly or after in vitro stimulation (not recorded which). The origin of the receptors is a human donor in good health (CMV status not recorded). Some clones in this sample may be carry-over from other donors' samples. Each CDR3 is given with its conserved first and last residue. D genes are given only for firm matches. Clone size is shown for a subset of rows, as once, few, many or a class of expanded clone.

14	TRBJ2-7	.	TRBV7-9	.	CASSLAARIYEQYF	TGTGCCAGCAGCTTAGCCGCGCGGATCTACGAGCAGTACTTC
15	TRBJ2-1	.	TRBV6-6	.	CASSYSVYSYNEQFF	TGTGCCAGCAGTTACTCAGTCTACTCCTACAATGAGCAGTTCTTC
13	TRBJ2-2	.	TRBV7-2	.	CASSLTGTGELFF	TGTGCCAGCAGCTTAACGGGTACCGGGGAGCTGTTTTTT
13	TRBJ2-1	.	TRBV7-9	TRBD2	CASSLDTREGEFF	TGTGCCAGCAGCTTAGATACGCGGGAGGGGGAGTTCTTC
14	TRBJ1-1	few	TRBV12-5	.	CASGSPRVNTEAFF	TGTGCTAGTGGTTCCCCCCGAGTGAACACTGAAGCTTTCTTT
16	TRBJ1-4	few	TRBV12-3/TRBV12-4	TRBD1	CASTYTPGQGNEKLFF	TGTGCCAGCACATATACTCCGGGACAGGGGAATGAAAAACTGTTTTTT
12	TRBJ1-1	many	TRBV20-1	.	CSATVGGSEAFF	TGCAGTGCTACCGTGGGAGGATCTGAAGCTTTCTTT
13	TRBJ2-4	many	TRBV7-2	TRBD1	CASKDRGANIQYF	TGTGCCAGTAAGGACAGGGGGGCAAACATTCAGTACTTC
13	TRBJ1-6	.	TRBV2	.	CASLGAMSSPLHF	TGTGCCAGCTTGGGGGCGATGTCATCACCCCTCCACTTT
15	TRBJ2-1	.	TRBV6-2/TRBV6-3	TRBD2	CASKQAGANYNEQFF	TGTGCCAGCAAACAAGCGGGGGCCAACTACAATGAGCAGTTCTTC
15	TRBJ2-5	.	TRBV6-5	.	CASRTTRAGQETQYF	TGTGCCAGCAGAACCACTAGGGCGGGGCAAGAGACCCAGTACTTC
14	TRBJ1-3	few	TRBV7-6	.	CASSPGWAGNTIYF	TGTGCCAGCAGTCCGGGGTGGGCTGGAAACACCATATATTTT
15	TRBJ2-7	.	TRBV7-9	.	CASSLFSESSYEQYF	TGTGCCAGCAGCTTATTCTCTGAAAGCTCCTACGAGCAGTACTTC
14	TRBJ2-5	.	TRBV7-2	.	CASSFSTVRETQYF	TGTGCCAGCAGCTTTAGCACCGTCCGGGAGACCCAGTACTTC
14	TRBJ2-7	many	TRBV6-2/TRBV6-3	.	CASSYAGSTYEQYF	TGTGCCAGCAGTTACGCGGGGTCCACCTACGAGCAGTACTTC
13	TRBJ2-7	.	TRBV15	TRBD1	CATGDRRSYEQYF	TGTGCCACCGGGGACAGGCGATCCTACGAGCAGTACTTC
12	TRBJ2-3	.	TRBV28	.	CASRSHGDTQYF	TGTGCCAGCAGGTCCCACGGGGATACGCAGTATTTT
15	TRBJ1-5	.	TRBV25-1	.	CASSELGGENQPQHF	TGTGCCAGCAGTGAATTAGGCGGGGAGAATCAGCCCCAGCATTTT
17	TRBJ2-1	few	TRBV12-3/TRBV12-4	TRBD2	CASSLAGTSGRYGEQFF	TGTGCCAGCAGTCTCGCCGGGACTAGCGGGAGGTACGGTGAGCAGTTCTTC
16	TRBJ1-5	.	TRBV7-9	.	CASSLAAGERNQPQHF	TGTGCCAGCAGCTTAGCTGCTGGGGAACGCAATCAGCCCCAGCATTTT
17	TRBJ2-6	.	TRBV7-2	TRBD1	CASSRRDRGPGANVLTF	TGTGCCAGCAGCCGGAGGGACAGGGGGCCTGGGGCCAACGTCCTGACTTTC
13	TRBJ1-2	few	TRBV27	.	CASSLRGLGGYTF	TGTGCCAGCAGTTTACGAGGGCTGGGGGGCTACACCTTC
13	TRBJ2-7	.	TRBV20-1	.	CSAPERVSYEQYF	TGCAGTGCTCCGGAGCGGGTCTCCTACGAGCAGTACTTC
15	TRBJ2-7	.	TRBV20-1	TRBD1	CSALGSGTGDYEQYF	TGCAGTGCCCTAGGTAGCGGGACAGGGGACTACGAGCAGTACTTC
16	TRBJ2-2	.	TRBV24-1	.	CATSGERTVNTGELFF	TGTGCCACTTCCGGGGAGCGGACGGTGAACACCGGGGAGCTGTTTTTT
13	TRBJ2-2	.	TRBV27	.	CASSFHRAGELFF	TGTGCCAGCAGTTTCCACAGGGCTGGGGAGCTGTTTTTT
15	TRBJ2-7	few	TRBV6-1	TRBD2	CASSEDPASGRAQYF	TGTGCCAGCAGTGAAGACCCGGCTAGCGGGAGGGCCCAGTACTTC
12	TRBJ2-3	few	TRBV20-1	.	CSARSTVDTQYF	TGCAGTGCTAGGAGTACGGTGGATACGCAGTATTTT
14	TRBJ2-5	.	TRBV7-2	TRBD2	CASNEGGVQETQYF	TGTGCCAGCAACGAGGGAGGGGTTCAAGAGACCCAGTACTTC
16	TRBJ2-1	.	TRBV4-1	TRBD1	CASSQVEGQGYNEQFF	TGCGCCAGCAGCCAAGTAGAGGGACAGGGCTACAATGAGCAGTTCTTC
14	TRBJ2-7	.	TRBV7-2	.	CASSFGLGTYEQYF	TGTGCCAGCAGTTTTGGTTTGGGGACCTACGAGCAGTACTTC
15	TRBJ2-6	.	TRBV6-1	.	CASSETSSGANVLTF	TGTGCCAGCAGTGAAACTTCCTCTGGGGCCAACGTCCTGACTTTC
11	TRBJ1-2	few	TRBV6-1	.	CASSEELGYTF	TGTGCCAGCAGTGAGGAGTTGGGCTACACCTTC
14	TRBJ2-1	few	TRBV11-1	.	CASSSFSILDEQFF	TGTGCCAGCAGCTCCTTCTCGATTCTAGATGAGCAGTTCTTC
15	TRBJ2-7	.	TRBV20-1	.	CSALPGGPNTYEQYF	TGCAGTGCCCTCCCCGGGGGGCCAAACACCTACGAGCAGTACTTC
15	TRBJ1-5	few	TRBV7-2	.	CASSLGYGGNQPQHF	TGTGCCAGCAGCTTAGGTTACGGAGGCAATCAGCCCCAGCATTTT
13	TRBJ1-5	.	TRBV6-1	.	CASIRGSNQPQHF	TGTGCCAGCATACGAGGTAGCAATCAGCCCCAGCATTTT
15	TRBJ1-2	few	TRBV12-3/TRBV12-4	.	CASSLFPGQNYGYTF	TGTGCCAGCAGTTTATTCCCTGGACAGAACTATGGCTACACCTTC
15	TRBJ1-6	.	TRBV4-1	.	CASSQGGTYNSPLHF	TGCGCCAGCAGCCAAGGGGGGACCTATAATTCACCCCTCCACTTT
12	TRBJ1-2	.	TRBV27	.	CASSGQRNGYTF	TGTGCCAGCAGTGGACAGCGGAATGGCTACACCTTC
17	TRBJ2-2	.	TRBV7-2	TRBD1	CASSPRGGDRAGGELFF	TGTGCCAGCAGCCCGCGAGGGGGGGACAGGGCTGGCGGGGAGCTGTTTTTT
14	TRBJ1-2	few	TRBV12-3/TRBV12-4	TRBD1	CASRPTGARYGYTF	TGTGCCAGCAGACCGACAGGGGCGCGCTATGGCTACACCTTC
12	TRBJ2-5	few	TRBV20-1	.	CSARSGQETQYF	TGCAGTGCTAGGTCGGGTCAAGAGACCCAGTACTTC
15	TRBJ1-5	few	TRBV2	.	CASSEGSTGNQPQHF	TGTGCCAGCAGTGAAGGGTCTACGGGTAATCAGCCCCAGCATTTT
16	TRBJ2-1	.	TRBV12-3/TRBV12-4	TRBD2	CASSPTSGGAYNEQFF	TGTGCCAGCAGCCCTACTAGCGGGGGGGCCTACAATGAGCAGTTCTTC
15	TRBJ2-1	.	TRBV28	TRBD1	CASSPPDRGRNEQFF	TGTGCCAGCAGTCCCCCGGACAGGGGTCGGAATGAGCAGTTCTTC
15	TRBJ2-1	.	TRBV18	TRBD2	CASSLGTMQYNEQFF	TGTGCCAGCTCACTCGGGACTATGCAATACAATGAGCAGTTCTTC
15	TRBJ1-5	few	TRBV2	TRBD1	CASSQTGEWNQPQHF	TGTGCCAGCAGTCAAACAGGGGAGTGGAATCAGCCCCAGCATTTT
17	TRBJ2-2	few	TRBV7-6	TRBD2	CASSLSSGESNTGELFF	TGTGCCAGCAGCTTATCTAGCGGGGAATCGAACACCGGGGAGCTGTTTTTT
17	TRBJ2-1	.	TRBV9	TRBD1	CASSPVSQGVRYNDQSF	TGTGCCAGCAGCCCAGTCTCGCAGGGGGTTCGGTACAATGATCAGTCCTTC
16	TRBJ2-3	once	TRBV19	TRBD2	CASSIRSGMGTDTQYF	TGTGCCAGTAGTATTAGAAGCGGGATGGGCACAGATACGCAGTATTTT
16	TRBJ2-5	many	TRBV5-1	.	CASSLGLSARGGTQYF	TGCGCCAGCAGCTTGGGCCTATCGGCCAGGGGCGGGACCCAGTACTTC